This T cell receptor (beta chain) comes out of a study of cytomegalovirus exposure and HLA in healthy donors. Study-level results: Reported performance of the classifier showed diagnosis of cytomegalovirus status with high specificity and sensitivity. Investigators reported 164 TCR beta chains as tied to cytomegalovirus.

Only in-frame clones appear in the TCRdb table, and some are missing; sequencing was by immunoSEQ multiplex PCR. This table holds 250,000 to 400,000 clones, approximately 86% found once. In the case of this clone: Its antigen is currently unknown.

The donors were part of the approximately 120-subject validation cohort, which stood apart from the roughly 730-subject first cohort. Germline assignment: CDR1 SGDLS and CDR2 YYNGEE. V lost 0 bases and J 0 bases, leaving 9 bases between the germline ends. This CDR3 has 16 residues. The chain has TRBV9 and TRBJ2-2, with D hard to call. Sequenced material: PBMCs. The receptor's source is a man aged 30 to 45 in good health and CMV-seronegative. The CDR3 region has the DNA TGTGCCAGCAGCGTAGAGATCACTTCGAACACCGGGGAGCTGTTTTTT. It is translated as CASSVEITSNTGELFF.